Below, 19 T cell receptor beta chains from the same sample are listed, as sequenced in a study of cytomegalovirus exposure and HLA in healthy donors (dated by TCRdb to about 2017). Receptor libraries were prepared by the immunoSEQ multiplex PCR assay. This is the immuneACCESS table as TCRdb keeps it, with only in-frame sequences that have V and J called. A part of the clones is gone; compared with another copy, unresolved V genes explain less than half, and the rest is unexplained. The sample has some 210,000 clones on record, around nine tenths of them singletons. Jointly, the top ten make up more than 1.5% of the sample. The sequenced material came from PBMCs. The receptors stem from a woman aged 18-29 years in good health and CMV-seropositive.

The CDR3 DNA is TGTGCCAGCTCCTACCTGACCAGGGGAAGGGAGCAGTACTTC. It yields the protein CASSYLTRGREQYF. The J gene is TRBJ2-7, the V gene TRBV5-6, with D tentatively TRBD1 (6 bases). The CDR3 has 14 residues. Trimming shortened V by 7 bases and J by 7 bases, and 21 bases separated the two germline ends. Germline V gives CDR1 SGHDT, CDR2 YYEEEE.

This chain links TRBV7-2 with TRBJ2-1; 15 nucleotides agree with TRBD2. Trimming removed 1 base from V and 10 bases from J; junction bases left unmatched: 8. This CDR3 has 17 amino acids. Germline CDR1 is SGHTA and CDR2 is FQGNSA. The CDR3 sequence: CASSLDGTSGRRGEQFF. The CDR3 nucleotides read TGTGCCAGCAGCTTAGATGGGACTAGCGGGAGGAGGGGAGAGCAGTTCTTC.

This clone was observed a single time. The same CDR3 can be traced to other DNA sequences in this sample. V is TRBV5-1 and J is TRBJ2-1; TRBD1 matches at 8 bases. The germline V gene encodes CDR1 SGHRS and CDR2 YFSETQ. With V trimmed by 2 bases and J by 2 bases, 3 bases remained unmatched. The CDR3 consists of 15 residues. CDR3 nucleotides: TGCGCCAGCAGCTTCCGGACAGGGACCTACAATGAGCAGTTCTTC. Encoded protein: CASSFRTGTYNEQFF.

V is TRBV11-3 and J is TRBJ2-1; 7 nucleotides line up with TRBD1. Trimming cost V 5 bases and J 4 bases; bases outside gene matches: 2. Germline CDR1 reads SGHNT; CDR2 reads YENEEA. CDR3 length equals 13 residues. The CDR3 is CASSLTGYNEQFF. The DNA of the CDR3 is TGTGCCAGCAGCCTGACAGGGTACAATGAGCAGTTCTTC.

CDR3 amino acids: CASSIVTSSTDTQYF. The CDR3 region has the DNA TGTGCCAGTAGTATTGTGACTTCTAGCACAGATACGCAGTATTTT. The V and J genes are TRBV19 and TRBJ2-3; D is uncertain. V was cut by 3 bases and J by 0 bases, with 10 bases left in between. Germline V gene data show CDR1 as LNHDA and CDR2 as SQIVND (reference sequence). The CDR3 contains 15 residues.

The chain couples TRBV7-3 to TRBJ1-2; 8 nucleotides line up with TRBD1. This CDR3 has 13 amino acids. The V gene end was trimmed by 5 bases and the J gene end by 4 bases; junction bases not matched to a gene: 3. Germline V lookup: CDR1 SGHTA, CDR2 FQGTGA. The CDR3: CASSPDRGYGYTF. DNA for the CDR3: TGTGCCAGCAGCCCAGACAGGGGCTATGGCTACACCTTC.

This clone was recorded only once. The V and J genes are TRBV25-1 and TRBJ2-7; TRBD2 might be the D (6 bases). The V gene's germline CDR1 is MGHDK and CDR2 SYGVNS. There are 12 residues in the CDR3. With 3 bases removed from V and 3 bases from J, the gap between germline ends came to 6 bases. The CDR3 reads CASSEEGYEQYF. In nucleotides, the CDR3 is TGTGCCAGCAGTGAGGAGGGCTACGAGCAGTACTTC.

The chain joins TRBV6-1 to TRBJ2-3, with 7 bases matching TRBD2. V shed 4 bases and J 2 bases; nucleotides not matched to a gene: 3. Germline loops: CDR1 MNHNS, CDR2 SASEGT. The CDR3 covers 14 residues. CDR3 region: CASSVSGATDTQYF. CDR3 in DNA: TGTGCCAGCAGTGTGAGCGGGGCCACAGATACGCAGTATTTT.

The chain links TRBV27 to TRBJ2-7, with D possibly being TRBD2 (6 bases). Trimming left V 6 bases short and J 1 base short, with 13 bases between. CDR1 and CDR2 (germline): MNHEY, SMNVEV (reference sequence). The CDR3 has 14 amino acids. The CDR3 nucleotides read TGTGCCAGCAGAGGTAGGGCGGGATCCTACGAGCAGTACTTC. It is translated as CASRGRAGSYEQYF.

This clone was detected only once. This chain uses TRBV13 with TRBJ1-1; the match to TRBD1 covers 7 bases. There are 12 residues in the CDR3. V shed 6 bases, J shed 4 bases, and the junction held 2 bases outside the gene matches. The germline V gene has CDR1 PRHDT and CDR2 FYEKMQ (reference sequence). The CDR3 nucleotides are TGTGCCAGCAGGTCAGGGGGCACTGAAGCTTTCTTT. Its translation: CASRSGGTEAFF.

The chain is built from TRBV19 and TRBJ1-3, with 11 bases lining up with TRBD1. There are 17 residues in the CDR3. V trimming: 5 bases; J trimming: 1 base; junction bases outside the gene matches: 7. Germline V CDR1 and CDR2: LNHDA, SQIVND (reference sequence). CDR3 coding DNA: TGTGCCAGTAGTCCGACCGGGACAGGGGGATCTGGAAACACCATATATTTT. Translation: CASSPTGTGGSGNTIYF.

The rearrangement joins TRBV27 to TRBJ2-7, with 9 bases aligning to TRBD1. The CDR3 length is 17 residues. From germline, CDR1 is MNHEY and CDR2 SMNVEV (reference sequence). Trimming removed 6 bases from V and 0 bases from J; junction bases left unmatched: 12. In DNA form, the CDR3 reads TGTGCCAGCAGCTCCCCCCTTCGGGACAGGGCCTCCTACGAGCAGTACTTC. This codes for CASSSPLRDRASYEQYF.

V gene TRBV2 combines with J gene TRBJ1-5; D might be TRBD1 (5 bases). The V end lost 1 base, the J end lost 5 bases, and 12 bases lay between the germline ends. The CDR3 runs 15 residues. Germline V gene lookup returns CDR1 SNHLY and CDR2 FYNNEI. CDR3 DNA: TGTGCCAGCAGTGAAGGGTCCTGGGGGGATCAGCCCCAGCATTTT. Translated, it gives CASSEGSWGDQPQHF.

The genes are TRBV27 and TRBJ2-1, with 13 nucleotides matching TRBD2. CDR3 length: 16 residues. CDR1 is MNHEY and CDR2 is SMNVEV in the germline V gene (reference sequence). Trimming at V came to 0 bases and at J to 9 bases, leaving 5 bases not matched to a gene. The CDR3 spells CASSLSGLAGVSEQFF. CDR3 nucleotide sequence: TGTGCCAGCAGTTTATCAGGACTAGCGGGAGTAAGTGAGCAGTTCTTC.

The rearrangement joins TRBV5-1 to TRBJ1-4, with 7 bases identical to TRBD1. This CDR3 comprises 14 residues. Germline assignment: CDR1 SGHRS and CDR2 YFSETQ. With V trimmed by 0 bases and J by 6 bases, 2 bases remained unmatched. The CDR3 nucleotides read TGCGCCAGCAGCTTGGGAGGGGGCGATGAAAAACTGTTTTTT. It is translated as CASSLGGGDEKLFF.

The J gene is TRBJ1-2, the V gene TRBV6-4; D may be TRBD1 (5 bases). V was pared by 5 bases and J by 4 bases, with 14 bases between. This CDR3 region has 14 residues. The germline CDR1 and CDR2 sequences are MRHNA and SNTAGT. The CDR3 DNA sequence: TGTGCCAGCAGTCACGGAGGGGTAGGCTATGGCTACACCTTC. Protein sequence: CASSHGGVGYGYTF.

The sample holds one count of this clone. The chain links TRBV6-5 to TRBJ2-7; D might be TRBD2 (7 bases). Germline V gene lookup returns CDR1 MNHEY and CDR2 SVGAGI. V shed 2 bases and J shed 5 bases, with 16 bases lying between them. The length of the CDR3 is 15 residues. DNA for the CDR3: TGTGCCAGCAGTTACCTAGGGGGGGGACGGCACGAGCAGTACTTC. Translation: CASSYLGGGRHEQYF.

The chain recombines TRBV5-6 with TRBJ2-7, with D possibly being TRBD1 (5 bases). The V and J ends lost 0 bases and 7 bases respectively, with 14 bases between them. Germline values: CDR1 SGHDT, CDR2 YYEEEE. The CDR3 contains 14 residues. Here the CDR3 DNA reads TGTGCCAGCAGCTTGGAGGGGTCGCCTATGGAGCAGTACTTC. This encodes CASSLEGSPMEQYF.

Details on this clone: The junction departs from the called germline gene at one end, perhaps through a read error. The chain combines TRBV4-1 with TRBJ1-1, with TRBD1 matching 7 bases. The CDR3 is 15 amino acids. CDR1 is MGHRA and CDR2 is YSYEKL in the germline V gene. CDR3: CASSEEEGAGTEAFF. CDR3 nucleotides: TGCGCCAGCAGCGAAGAGGAGGGGGCCGGCACTGAAGCTTTCTTT.